This T cell receptor beta chain was sequenced during a study of T-cell memory formation after mild COVID-19. For the study at large: There were largely donor-specific TCR clusters.

On this clonotype itself: Its target is not known.

The V gene's germline CDR1 is ENHRY and CDR2 SYGVKD. V lost 4 bases, J lost 0 bases, and 16 bases lay in between. The CDR3 runs 16 residues. General study results and limits: CD4+ contracting clones lay mainly in CM and EM, CD8+ ones in EMRA. CD4/CD8 balance characterized clones contracting day 15 to 85, and CD4+ skew characterized later expanders.

A single record per CDR3 protein comes from TCRdb applying MiXCR to the 5' RACE reads. The sample shows 200,000 or so distinct CDR3 sequences, 15% to 20% of them seen only once. This clonotype was sampled from an adult woman who had mild COVID-19 (a few samples of this study predate the infection). Cell type and time point are not known. This chain links TRBV10-3 with TRBJ2-7; tentative D call: TRBD1 (5 bases). Sequencing was carried out using PBMCs or a T cell subset sorted from them (not recorded which). Here the CDR3 reads CAISVGRQSRSYEQYF. The CDR3 DNA reads as TGTGCCATCAGTGTGGGCCGACAGAGCCGCTCCTACGAGCAGTACTTC.